This T cell receptor (beta chain) was captured by sequencing in a study of blood T cell repertoires in COVID-19. Original methodology: Using reference gene primer amplification, nucleated cell counts were estimated. Profiled with immunoSEQ multiplex PCR; TCRdb holds only in-frame clones, not every one. V, J and clone size derive from that table, while D and trimming were established from the DNA sequence. This table has some 250,000 clones, roughly 85% appearing once. The participants were between about 18 and 90 years old and came from under 25 US areas. Participant reports of clinical history set cohort assignment. Either two negative PCRs, clearance, or symptom resolution qualified Cohort 3 donors as recovered. The sequencing sample was made of PBMCs or T cells enriched from blood (not recorded which). The receptor was isolated from a woman aged 45 to 65 who had recovered from COVID-19.

The CDR3 is CASRQGFDYTF. The CDR3 bases are TGTGCCAGCAGACAGGGTTTTGACTACACCTTC. The chain links TRBV6-4 to TRBJ1-2; TRBD1 might be the D (6 bases). CDR1 is MRHNA and CDR2 is SNTAGT in the germline V gene. V gave up 6 bases and J gave up 10 bases, with 12 bases separating them. CDR3 length equals 11 residues.